Listed below are T cell receptor beta chains from one sample, sequenced in a study of blood T cell repertoires in COVID-19. The method was immunoSEQ multiplex PCR; TCRdb's version includes in-frame clones alone and lacks a portion of them. This table holds 45,000 to 60,000 clones, approximately 85% found once. Sequenced sample: peripheral blood. All receptors derive from a human donor in a cohort sampled during active COVID-19. The CDR3 runs from the conserved cysteine through the conserved F or W. A D gene is named only where the DNA matches it firmly.

NA	TRBV6-4	TRBJ1-1	CASSRGDLNTEAFF
NA	TRBV5-1	TRBJ1-1	CASSYQGNTEAFF
TRBD1	TRBV10-2	TRBJ2-2	CASSPGQGTGELFF
NA	TRBV12-3/TRBV12-4	TRBJ1-2	CASSRGVRYGYTF
NA	TRBV28	TRBJ1-4	CASLREVNEKLFF
NA	TRBV7-3	TRBJ2-2	CASSPYSHRGELFF
TRBD1	TRBV11-3	TRBJ2-3	CASSLGGPGGSDTQYF
NA	TRBV6-5	TRBJ1-1	CASSYRGGGAFF
NA	TRBV7-8	TRBJ1-4	CASSLRAGERANEKLFF
NA	TRBV29-1	TRBJ1-2	CSVVLQNYGYTF
TRBD1	TRBV10-3	TRBJ2-3	CAISESTGFTDTQYF
TRBD2	TRBV4-1	TRBJ2-3	CASSQDYGGAWDTQYF
TRBD2	TRBV3-1/TRBV3-2	TRBJ2-1	CASGGGSSYNEQFF
TRBD1	TRBV24-1	TRBJ1-5	CATSDPTGVQPQHF
NA	TRBV6-4	TRBJ1-2	CASSDSTTGVYGYTF
TRBD2	TRBV27	TRBJ2-1	CASSISGLADNEQFF
NA	TRBV5-1	TRBJ1-2	CASSLTAARDYGYTF
NA	TRBV27	TRBJ2-6	CASSFIGGEANVLTF
NA	TRBV28	TRBJ1-4	CASSSQGGATNEKLFF
NA	TRBV2	TRBJ1-5	CASSEALQDSSQPQHF
TRBD2	TRBV5-1	TRBJ2-2	CASSLGLAVTGELFF
TRBD1	TRBV5-1	TRBJ2-7	CATGPGQGSYEQYF
TRBD1	TRBV9	TRBJ1-1	CASSLTGDPNTEAFF
NA	TRBV7-6	TRBJ1-1	CASSSMGSDTGKGTEAFF
TRBD2	TRBV15	TRBJ2-7	CATSPSGGEQYF
TRBD2	TRBV7-9	TRBJ2-5	CASSTGGVTQYF
TRBD1	TRBV15	TRBJ1-3	CATSGTAYSGNTIYF
TRBD1	TRBV24-1	TRBJ1-4	CATSDSGDRRSEKLFF
NA	TRBV29-1	TRBJ1-5	CSVGDSGQPQHF
TRBD1	TRBV5-1	TRBJ1-1	CASNRDSEGTEAFF
NA	TRBV4-1	TRBJ1-1	CASSQEADTEAFF
TRBD2	TRBV7-9	TRBJ2-1	CASSQWGGSYNEQFF
NA	TRBV5-4	TRBJ2-5	CASSSRLEETQYF
TRBD1	TRBV30	TRBJ1-1	CAWSVWGQGGPMNTEAFF
NA	TRBV5-4	TRBJ1-4	CASSLTGSNEKLFF
TRBD1	TRBV19	TRBJ2-7	CASSIEGTGTYEQYF
NA	TRBV5-8	TRBJ2-4	CASSLRVNIQYF
TRBD1	TRBV7-9	TRBJ1-4	CASSLGRTGKNEKLFF
TRBD2	TRBV5-1	TRBJ2-7	CASLKRGLAGDEQYF
TRBD1	TRBV24-1	TRBJ1-4	CATSDGGQRFNEKLFF
TRBD2	TRBV18	TRBJ2-3	CASSPTSGRTDTQYF
TRBD2	TRBV18	TRBJ2-1	CASSPLGVGSGRGNEQFF